These 8 T cell receptor beta chains were all obtained from the same sample, sequenced in a study of monozygotic twins with inflammatory bowel disease. Following a re-call of the 5' RACE reads, TCRdb has one entry per CDR3 protein and lacks DNA. The sample includes tens of thousands of distinct CDR3 sequences. Material for sequencing was blood. These receptors were obtained from a human donor with ulcerative colitis or Crohn's disease, or a healthy co-twin of an affected twin (not recorded which).

The chain couples TRBV6-1 to TRBJ1-3; TCRdb lists TRBD1, though no DNA is available to test this call. This CDR3 contains 15 residues. The germline V gene has CDR1 MNHNS and CDR2 SASEGT. CDR3 sequence: CASRRDRTSGNTIYF.

The chain employs TRBV18 and TRBJ1-2. CDR3 length equals 13 residues. Germline V lookup: CDR1 KGHSH, CDR2 LQKENI. CDR3 sequence: CASSPVSDYGYTF.

The J gene is TRBJ2-5, the V gene TRBV3-1; checking the TCRdb D call of TRBD1 is not possible without DNA. The CDR3 runs to 13 residues. Germline V lookup: CDR1 LGHDT, CDR2 YNNKEL (reference sequence). This CDR3 is CASRGQGQETQYF.

V usage is TRBV18 and J usage is TRBJ1-2; TCRdb's D call of TRBD1 is untestable without DNA. Germline CDR1 and CDR2: KGHSH and LQKENI. The length of the CDR3 is 15 residues. CDR3 protein: CASSPGGTANYGYTF.

The chain is built from TRBV4-1 and TRBJ1-4; TCRdb returns TRBD1, unconfirmable since there is no DNA. The CDR3 length is 17 residues. Germline V gene lookup returns CDR1 MGHRA and CDR2 YSYEKL. The CDR3 here is CASSPEGQGTTNEKLFF.

The V and J genes are TRBV7-8 and TRBJ2-3. CDR3 size: 16 residues. Germline-derived CDR1 and CDR2 are SGHVS and FQNEAQ. The CDR3 here is CASSFGTTTSTDTQYF. Using reference TRBV7-8 and TRBJ2-3 for the parts outside the CDR3, the full variable domain is GAGVSQSPRYKVAKRGQDVALRCDPISGHVSLFWYQQALGQGPEFLTYFQNEAQLDKSGLPSDRFFAERPEGSVSTLKIQRTQQEDSAVYLCASSFGTTTSTDTQYFGPGTRLTVL.

The chain links TRBV5-1 to TRBJ1-2; TCRdb designates TRBD1, a call that cannot be tested without DNA. The CDR3 sequence is 14 residues long. Germline CDR1 and CDR2: SGHRS and YFSETQ. CDR3: CASSLGEDRVGYTF.

The gene calls are TRBV20-1 and TRBJ1-1; TCRdb's assignment of TRBD1 cannot be checked, as there is no DNA. Germline lookup yields CDR1 DFQATT and CDR2 SNEGSKA (reference sequence). This CDR3 contains 14 residues. CDR3 region: CSAPPTDMNTEAFF.